These 5 T cell receptor beta chains share one sample of origin, sequenced in a study of shared clonotypes between healthy human individuals. Generated by immunoSEQ multiplex PCR, the TCRdb table keeps only in-frame clones and is missing some. The sample yields about 1 million clones, around 78% seen once. The sample was memory CD4+ T cells from PBMCs. The subset: CD45RA-negative fraction. The receptor source for this set is a man younger than 35 in good health. Some clones in this sample may be carry-over from other donors' samples.

As for this clone: This same CDR3 is encoded by further DNA sequences in the sample. The V and J genes are TRBV5-8 and TRBJ1-2; D remains unclear. Germline CDR1 is SGHTS and CDR2 is YDEGEE. Trimming removed 4 bases from V and 4 bases from J, with 8 bases in between. The CDR3 is made up of 12 amino acids. Written as DNA, the CDR3 is TGTGCCAGCAGCCCTCGAGGCTATGGCTACACCTTC. Translating gives CASSPRGYGYTF.

The chain couples TRBV5-1 to TRBJ2-7; 8 bases map to TRBD2. This CDR3 comprises 14 residues. The V gene end was trimmed by 4 bases and the J gene end by 6 bases; junction bases not matched to a gene: 9. From germline, CDR1 is SGHRS and CDR2 YFSETQ. The DNA for the CDR3 is TGCGCCAGCAGCCCTCGCAGCGGGAGAAGCGAGCAGTACTTC. This translates into CASSPRSGRSEQYF. Complete variable domain (other parts from reference TRBV5-1 and TRBJ2-7): KAGVTQTPRYLIKTRGQQVTLSCSPISGHRSVSWYQQTPGQGLQFLFEYFSETQRNKGNFPGRFSGRQFSNSRSEMNVSTLELGDSALYLCASSPRSGRSEQYFGPGTRLTVT.

The genes are TRBV27 and TRBJ1-2; tentative D call: TRBD1 (5 bases). The CDR3 loop spans 13 amino acids. Trimming took 2 bases from V and 3 from J, leaving 7 bases between them. The germline gives CDR1 MNHEY, CDR2 SMNVEV (reference sequence). The CDR3 DNA is TGTGCCAGCAGTTTACAAGGGGACTATGGCTACACCTTC. This codes for CASSLQGDYGYTF.

The CDR3 DNA is TGTGCCAGCAGCCCCATGCGGGAGGAGTGGGCAGATACGCAGTATTTT. It specifies CASSPMREEWADTQYF. V usage is TRBV7-8 and J usage is TRBJ2-3; 8 bases map to TRBD2. Germline V lookup: CDR1 SGHVS, CDR2 FQNEAQ. This CDR3 is 16 amino acids long. The V segment lost 5 bases and the J segment 4 bases; nucleotides outside the gene matches: 11.

The chain is built from TRBV14 and TRBJ2-4, with 8 nucleotides matching TRBD2. Germline-derived CDR1 and CDR2 are SGHDN and FVKESK. The CDR3 loop spans 14 amino acids. V trimming: 6 bases; J trimming: 7 bases; junction bases outside the gene matches: 8. CDR3 sequence reads: CASSHGTRRNIQYF. DNA for the CDR3: TGTGCCAGCAGTCACGGGACTAGGAGGAACATTCAGTACTTC. Complete variable domain (other parts from reference TRBV14 and TRBJ2-4): EAGVTQFPSHSVIEKGQTVTLRCDPISGHDNLYWYRRVMGKEIKFLLHFVKESKQDESGMPNNRFLAERTGGTYSTLKVQPAELEDSGVYFCASSHGTRRNIQYFGAGTRLSVL.